What follows describes a single T cell receptor beta chain. These data originate in a study of blood T cell repertoires in COVID-19. About the study: Researchers got acute and convalescent COVID-19 samples from the United States, Italy and Spain. Sample material is recorded as cDNA or gDNA derived from T cells, B-cell-depleted T cells, or PBMCs.

The CDR3 has 18 residues. With 4 bases removed from V and 1 base from J, the gap between germline ends came to 21 bases. The V gene's germline CDR1 is SGHRS and CDR2 YFSETQ. Repertoires were generated with immunoSEQ multiplex PCR, while TCRdb's copy carries only in-frame clones and drops some. The sample yields roughly 220,000 clones, 84% seen once. This chain joins TRBV5-1 and TRBJ1-3; D perhaps matches TRBD1 (6 bases). The sequenced sample was peripheral blood. The TCR sequence derives from a young man with active or convalescent COVID-19. Here the CDR3 reads CASSRSGGNPFSGNTIYF. The CDR3 region has the DNA TGCGCCAGCAGCAGGAGCGGGGGCAACCCGTTTTCTGGAAACACCATATATTTT.